This T cell receptor beta chain was recovered during a study of blood T cell repertoires in COVID-19. Whole-study context: Acute and convalescent COVID-19 specimens originated in the United States, Italy and Spain. From T cells, B-cell-depleted T cells, or PBMCs came the material, which was cDNA or gDNA.

Original data processing: Estimates of nucleated cell counts were drawn from the amplification of reference gene primers. The method was immunoSEQ multiplex PCR; TCRdb's version includes in-frame clones alone and lacks a portion of them. The DNA gave D and trimming, while V, J and clone size come from that table. The repertoire holds 250,000 or so clones, with roughly 90% as singletons. The CDR3 consists of 16 residues. V shed 4 bases, J shed 1 base, and the junction held 8 bases outside the gene matches. Germline V gives CDR1 SGHRS, CDR2 YFSETQ. The receptor's source is a man aged 60-69 years with acute or convalescent COVID-19. V and J are TRBV5-1 and TRBJ2-1; 7 positions agree with TRBD2. The specimen sequenced was peripheral blood. DNA for the CDR3: TGCGCCAGCAGCCCACCGTGGACTAGATCCTACAATGAGCAGTTCTTC. It encodes CASSPPWTRSYNEQFF.